This T cell receptor beta chain was sequenced in a study of shared clonotypes between healthy human individuals. This clone was recorded once. Method: immunoSEQ multiplex PCR; TCRdb's copy keeps in-frame clones and lacks some. The sample yields about 1.5 million clones, roughly 96% seen once. After removal of 5 bases from V and 8 bases from J, the junction contained 7 bases not matched to a gene. Germline V CDR1 and CDR2: SGHTA, FQGNSA. The CDR3 spans 15 residues. Input material: naive CD4+ T cells sorted from blood. The subset: CD45RA+ positively selected. The chain links TRBV7-2 to TRBJ2-3; 13 positions match TRBD2. The sequence was collected from a man aged 25-45 years in good health. In DNA form, the CDR3 reads TGTGCCAGCAGCCAACTAGCGGGAGGGCCTGGTACGCAGTATTTT. It specifies CASSQLAGGPGTQYF.